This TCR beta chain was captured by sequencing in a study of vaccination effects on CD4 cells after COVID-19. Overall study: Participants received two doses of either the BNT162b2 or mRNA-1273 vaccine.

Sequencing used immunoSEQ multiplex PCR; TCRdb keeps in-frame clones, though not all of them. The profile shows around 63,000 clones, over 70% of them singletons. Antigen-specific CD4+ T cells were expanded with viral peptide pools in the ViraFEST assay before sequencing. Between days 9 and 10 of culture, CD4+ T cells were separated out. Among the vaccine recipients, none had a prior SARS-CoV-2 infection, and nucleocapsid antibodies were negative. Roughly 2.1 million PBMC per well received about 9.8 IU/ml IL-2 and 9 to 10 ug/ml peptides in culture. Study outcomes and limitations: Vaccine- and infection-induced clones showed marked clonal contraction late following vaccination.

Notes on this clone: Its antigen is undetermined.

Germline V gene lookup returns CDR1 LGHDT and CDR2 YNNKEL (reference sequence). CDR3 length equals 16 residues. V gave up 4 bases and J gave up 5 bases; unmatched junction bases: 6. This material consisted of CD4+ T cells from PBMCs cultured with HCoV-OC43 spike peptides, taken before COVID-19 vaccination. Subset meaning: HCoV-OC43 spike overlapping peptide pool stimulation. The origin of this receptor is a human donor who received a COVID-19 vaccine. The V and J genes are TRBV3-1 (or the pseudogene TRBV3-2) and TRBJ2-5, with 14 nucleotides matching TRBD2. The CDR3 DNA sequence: TGTGCCAGCAGCCGACTAGCGGGGGGGCCGGGGGAGACCCAGTACTTC. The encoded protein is CASSRLAGGPGETQYF.